These 18 T cell receptor beta chains were all obtained from the same sample, sequenced in a study of T cells after yellow fever vaccination (dated by TCRdb to the late 2010s). Reading the label with the study, this specimen's treatment or condition is: live attenuated yellow fever vaccine strain. Libraries were prepared through 5' RACE. The reads were generated on an Illumina HiSeq 2500. The public reads were reprocessed in TCRdb via fastp at Q25 and MiXCR, keeping in-frame beta chains. Each CDR3 protein appears once, grouped with its most common genes and DNA. The table for this sample lists hundreds of thousands of distinct CDR3 sequences; 10% to 15% of them were counted only once. More than 12% of the sample is taken by the ten largest. The sequencing here drew on PBMCs, taken on the day of the yellow fever booster vaccination. The receptor set was obtained from a man aged 25 to 45 who received the YFV17D yellow fever vaccine.

The chain couples TRBV14 to TRBJ2-7; 12 bases are a match to TRBD2. The length of the CDR3 is 16 residues. Losses at the gene ends were 4 bases for V and 2 bases for J; bases not matched to a gene: 6. CDR1 and CDR2 from the germline V gene are SGHDN and FVKESK. The CDR3 bases are TGTGCCAGCAGCCGCTGGACTAGCGGGAACCCCTACGAGCAGTACTTC. As protein: CASSRWTSGNPYEQYF.

The V call is TRBV18, the J call TRBJ1-4, with D possibly matching TRBD1 (5 bases). CDR3 length equals 13 residues. Germline-derived CDR1 and CDR2 are KGHSH and LQKENI. The ends were cut back, 4 bases at V and 8 bases at J, with 11 bases in the middle. The CDR3 DNA follows: TGTGCCAGCTCACGGGGGTTAGAGGAAAAACTGTTTTTT. Its protein is CASSRGLEEKLFF.

The rearrangement joins TRBV28 to TRBJ2-2; D ambiguous. Per the germline V gene, CDR1 is MDHEN and CDR2 is SYDVKM. V lost 3 bases to trimming and J lost 3 bases, with 11 bases between them. The CDR3 length is 15 residues. This chain's CDR3 is CASSFSPIYTGELFF. CDR3 nucleotides: TGTGCCAGCAGTTTCTCCCCAATTTACACCGGGGAGCTGTTTTTT.

The table lists this clonotype with a few counts. The J gene is TRBJ2-7, the V gene TRBV28; TRBD2 might be the D (5 bases). Germline CDR1 is MDHEN and CDR2 is SYDVKM. The CDR3 has 14 residues. V lost 1 base, J lost 4 bases, and 11 bases lay in between. CDR3 loop: CASSLYPTGYEQYF. The CDR3 DNA is TGTGCCAGCAGTTTATATCCCACGGGGTACGAGCAGTACTTC. Looking up the rest from reference TRBV28 and TRBJ2-7 gives the full variable domain: DVKVTQSSRYLVKRTGEKVFLECVQDMDHENMFWYRQDPGLGLRLIYFSYDVKMKEKGDIPEGYSVSREKKERFSLILESASTNQTSMYLCASSLYPTGYEQYFGPGTRLTVT.

The rearrangement uses TRBV10-3 and TRBJ2-1; D remains ambiguous. This CDR3 comprises 13 residues. CDR1 and CDR2 from the germline V gene are ENHRY and SYGVKD. The V and J ends lost 6 bases and 4 bases respectively, with 10 bases between them. CDR3 nucleotides: TGTGCCATCAGGATTGGTTATTACAATGAGCAGTTCTTC. It encodes CAIRIGYYNEQFF.

V usage is TRBV4-3 and J usage is TRBJ2-5, with D tentatively TRBD1 or TRBD2 (5 bases each). The CDR3 has 16 residues. The germline CDR1 and CDR2 sequences are LGHNA and YSLEER. V gave up 0 bases and J gave up 5 bases, with 16 bases separating them. The CDR3 DNA reads TGCGCCAGCAGCCAAGAACTTCAGCGAGGGGACGAGACCCAGTACTTC. This codes for CASSQELQRGDETQYF.

This clonotype was recorded once. The chain recombines TRBV6-1 with TRBJ2-1, with 8 nucleotides matching TRBD2. The CDR3 totals 15 residues. Germline V gene lookup returns CDR1 MNHNS and CDR2 SASEGT. V was pared by 6 bases and J by 3 bases, with 7 bases of the junction left unmatched. The CDR3 here is CASRRESGGYNEQFF. The CDR3 region has the DNA TGTGCCAGCAGAAGAGAAAGCGGGGGCTACAATGAGCAGTTCTTC.

V is TRBV12-3 or TRBV12-4 and J is TRBJ2-1; 7 bases are shared with TRBD2. V lost 0 bases to trimming and J lost 7 bases; unmatched junction nucleotides: 6. This CDR3 is built from 15 residues. The CDR3 bases are TGTGCCAGCAGTTTAGCCAGCGGGATATTTAATGAGCAGTTCTTC. Encoded protein: CASSLASGIFNEQFF.

This chain uses TRBV20-1 with TRBJ2-3; weak D call: TRBD1 (6 bases). Germline V gene sequence: CDR1 DFQATT, CDR2 SNEGSKA (reference sequence). With 5 bases removed from V and 0 bases from J, the gap between germline ends came to 12 bases. The CDR3 has 14 residues. The CDR3 region is CSADRWSSTDTQYF. The CDR3 coding sequence is TGCAGTGCTGACAGGTGGTCTAGCACAGATACGCAGTATTTT.

The rearrangement uses TRBV19 and TRBJ2-1; tentatively, D is TRBD1 (5 bases). Germline CDR1 reads LNHDA; CDR2 reads SQIVND (reference sequence). Trimming left V 3 bases short and J 3 bases short, with 12 bases between. This CDR3 has 15 residues. CDR3 sequence reads: CASSISGAYYNEQFF. The CDR3, as DNA: TGTGCCAGTAGTATTTCTGGGGCCTACTACAATGAGCAGTTCTTC.

CDR3 nucleotides: TGTGCCGGATCCTCGGGATGGGAGCAGTTCTTC. This translates into CAGSSGWEQFF. The chain is built from TRBV7-2 and TRBJ2-1, with a possible D match to TRBD2 (5 bases). Trimming shortened V by 11 bases and J by 10 bases, and 15 bases separated the two germline ends. Germline values: CDR1 SGHTA, CDR2 FQGNSA. The length of the CDR3 is 11 residues.

The V call is TRBV20-1, the J call TRBJ2-1; tentatively, D is TRBD1 or TRBD2 (6 bases each). CDR1 and CDR2 (germline): DFQATT, SNEGSKA (reference sequence). This CDR3 comprises 13 residues. V lost 4 bases and J 2 bases, leaving 9 bases between the germline ends. CDR3 amino acids: CSAIGGPYNEQFF. CDR3 DNA sequence: TGCAGTGCTATCGGGGGCCCCTACAATGAGCAGTTCTTC.

This clonotype was counted between two and nine times. The genes are TRBV5-6 and TRBJ2-3; TRBD2 might be the D (6 bases). Trimming left V 3 bases short and J 0 bases short, with 14 bases between. Germline-derived CDR1 and CDR2 are SGHDT and YYEEEE. This CDR3 has 16 residues. For the CDR3, the DNA is TGTGCCAGCAGCTCCAACCTGGAGGGGAGCACAGATACGCAGTATTTT. Its protein is CASSSNLEGSTDTQYF.

This clonotype was seen ten or more times. The CDR3 region is CASSLAGADEQFF. The CDR3 region has the DNA TGCGCCAGCAGCTTAGCGGGGGCGGATGAGCAGTTCTTC. The chain uses TRBV5-1 and TRBJ2-1, with 8 bases lining up with TRBD2. The CDR3 runs to 13 residues. Germline V gives CDR1 SGHRS, CDR2 YFSETQ. Trimming took 2 bases from V and 8 from J; bases not matched to a gene: 3. Drawing the rest from reference TRBV5-1 and TRBJ2-1, the complete variable domain is KAGVTQTPRYLIKTRGQQVTLSCSPISGHRSVSWYQQTPGQGLQFLFEYFSETQRNKGNFPGRFSGRQFSNSRSEMNVSTLELGDSALYLCASSLAGADEQFFGPGTRLTVL.

The rearrangement links TRBV14 to TRBJ1-1; TRBD1 aligns across 9 bases. V shed 3 bases, J shed 0 bases, and the junction held 5 bases outside the gene matches. Germline V gene data show CDR1 as SGHDN and CDR2 as FVKESK. CDR3 size: 16 residues. CDR3 protein: CASSQRQGVMNTEAFF. CDR3 coding DNA: TGTGCCAGCAGCCAGAGACAGGGGGTCATGAACACTGAAGCTTTCTTT.

This clonotype was observed many times. The rearrangement uses TRBV29-1 and TRBJ1-2; no definite D call. Germline lookup yields CDR1 SQVTM and CDR2 ANQGSEA. Trimming cost V 4 bases and J 5 bases, with 11 bases left between them. The CDR3 is 12 amino acids. The CDR3 is CSVAGKGYGYTF. Here the CDR3 DNA reads TGCAGCGTTGCAGGAAAGGGATATGGCTACACCTTC. Together with reference TRBV29-1 and TRBJ1-2, the CDR3 gives the full variable domain: SAVISQKPSRDICQRGTSLTIQCQVDSQVTMMFWYRQQPGQSLTLIATANQGSEATYESGFVIDKFPISRPNLTFSTLTVSNMSPEDSSIYLCSVAGKGYGYTFGSGTRLTVV.

This clonotype was seen more than once but under ten times. The V and J genes are TRBV6-1 and TRBJ2-3, with 12 bases matching TRBD2. This CDR3 comprises 15 residues. CDR1 and CDR2 (germline): MNHNS, SASEGT. With V trimmed by 6 bases and J by 10 bases, 11 bases remained unmatched. CDR3 DNA: TGTGCCAGCAGCTTCGGACTAGCGGGATCAGGTCCGCAGTATTTT. Amino acids: CASSFGLAGSGPQYF.

Only a few counts were recorded for this clonotype. The gene calls are TRBV29-1 and TRBJ2-7; D call uncertain. CDR1 and CDR2 from the germline V gene are SQVTM and ANQGSEA. Trimming removed 1 base from V and 0 bases from J, with 7 bases in between. The CDR3 sequence is 13 residues long. DNA for the CDR3: TGCAGCGTTGAAGTGTGGGGCTCCTACGAGCAGTACTTC. Its translation is CSVEVWGSYEQYF.